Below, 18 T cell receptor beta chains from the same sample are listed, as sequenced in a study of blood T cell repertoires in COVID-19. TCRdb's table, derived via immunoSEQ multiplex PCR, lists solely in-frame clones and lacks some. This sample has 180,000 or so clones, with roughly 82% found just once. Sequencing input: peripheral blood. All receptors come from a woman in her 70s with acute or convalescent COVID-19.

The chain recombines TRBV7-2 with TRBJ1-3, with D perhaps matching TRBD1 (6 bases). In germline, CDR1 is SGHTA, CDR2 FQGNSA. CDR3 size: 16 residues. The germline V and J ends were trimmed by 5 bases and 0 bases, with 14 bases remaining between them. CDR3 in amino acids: CASSLTGTNSGNTIYF. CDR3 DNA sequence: TGTGCCAGCAGCCTTACCGGGACAAACTCTGGAAACACCATATATTTT.

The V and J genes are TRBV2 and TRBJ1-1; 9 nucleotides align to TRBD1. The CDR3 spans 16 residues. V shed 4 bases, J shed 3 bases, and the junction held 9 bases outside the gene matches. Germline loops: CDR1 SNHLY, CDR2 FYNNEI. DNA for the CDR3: TGTGCCAGCAGTGGGGGGACAGGGTTAGTGGACACTGAAGCTTTCTTT. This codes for CASSGGTGLVDTEAFF. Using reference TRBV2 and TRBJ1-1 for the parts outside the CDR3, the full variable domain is EPEVTQTPSHQVTQMGQEVILRCVPISNHLYFYWYRQILGQKVEFLVSFYNNEISEKSEIFDDQFSVERPDGSNFTLKIRSTKLEDSAMYFCASSGGTGLVDTEAFFGQGTRLTVV.

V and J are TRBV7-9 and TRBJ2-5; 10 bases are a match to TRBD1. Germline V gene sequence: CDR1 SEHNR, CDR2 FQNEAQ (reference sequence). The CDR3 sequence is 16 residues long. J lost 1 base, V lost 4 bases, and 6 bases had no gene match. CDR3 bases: TGTGCCAGCAGCTCCGGACAGGGGGTAACCCAAGAGACCCAGTACTTC. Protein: CASSSGQGVTQETQYF.

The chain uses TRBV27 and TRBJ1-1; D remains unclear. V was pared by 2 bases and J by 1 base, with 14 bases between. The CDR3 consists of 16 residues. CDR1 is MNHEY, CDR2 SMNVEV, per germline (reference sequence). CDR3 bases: TGTGCCAGCAGTTTAGTTCGGTGGGGAGGGAACACTGAAGCTTTCTTT. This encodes CASSLVRWGGNTEAFF.

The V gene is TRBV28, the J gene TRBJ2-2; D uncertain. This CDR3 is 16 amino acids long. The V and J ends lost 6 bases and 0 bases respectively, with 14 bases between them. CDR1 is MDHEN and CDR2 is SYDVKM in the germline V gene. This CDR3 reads CASRSSTGPNTGELFF. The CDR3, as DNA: TGTGCCAGCAGGAGTAGCACGGGTCCGAACACCGGGGAGCTGTTTTTT.

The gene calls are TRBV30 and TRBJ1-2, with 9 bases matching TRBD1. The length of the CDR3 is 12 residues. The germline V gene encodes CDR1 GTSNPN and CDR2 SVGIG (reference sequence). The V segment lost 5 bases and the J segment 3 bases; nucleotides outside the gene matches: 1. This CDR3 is CAWDRGDYGYTF. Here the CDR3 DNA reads TGTGCCTGGGACAGGGGGGACTATGGCTACACCTTC.

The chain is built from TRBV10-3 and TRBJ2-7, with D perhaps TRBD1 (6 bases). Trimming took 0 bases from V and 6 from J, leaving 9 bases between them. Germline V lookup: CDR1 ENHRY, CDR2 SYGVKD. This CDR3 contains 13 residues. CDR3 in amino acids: CAISESTGIEQYF. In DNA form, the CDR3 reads TGTGCCATCAGTGAGTCAACAGGGATCGAGCAGTACTTC.

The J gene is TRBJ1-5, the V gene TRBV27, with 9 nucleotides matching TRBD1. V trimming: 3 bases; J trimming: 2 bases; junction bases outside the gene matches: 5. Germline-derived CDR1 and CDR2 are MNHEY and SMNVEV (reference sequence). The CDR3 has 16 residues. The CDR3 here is CASSFAGDRGNQPQHF. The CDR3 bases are TGTGCCAGCAGTTTCGCAGGGGACAGGGGCAATCAGCCCCAGCATTTT.

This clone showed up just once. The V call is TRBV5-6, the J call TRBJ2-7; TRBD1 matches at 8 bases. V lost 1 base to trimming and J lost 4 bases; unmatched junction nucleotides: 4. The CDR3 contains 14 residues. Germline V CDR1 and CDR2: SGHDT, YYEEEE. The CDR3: CASSLRDRLYEQYF. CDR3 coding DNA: TGTGCCAGCAGCTTGAGGGACAGGCTATACGAGCAGTACTTC.

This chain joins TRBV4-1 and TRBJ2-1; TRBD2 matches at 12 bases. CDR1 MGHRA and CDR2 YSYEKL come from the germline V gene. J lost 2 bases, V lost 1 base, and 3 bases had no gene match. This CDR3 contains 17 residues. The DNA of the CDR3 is TGCGCCAGCAGCCAAGGGCTAGCGGGAGGGCCCTACAATGAGCAGTTCTTC. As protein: CASSQGLAGGPYNEQFF.

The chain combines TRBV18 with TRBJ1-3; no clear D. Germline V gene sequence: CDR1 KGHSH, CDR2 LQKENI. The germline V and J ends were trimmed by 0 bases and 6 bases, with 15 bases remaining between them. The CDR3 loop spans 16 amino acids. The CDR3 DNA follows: TGTGCCAGCTCACCACCGGCGCTGACTCTAAAAAACACCATATATTTT. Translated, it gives CASSPPALTLKNTIYF.

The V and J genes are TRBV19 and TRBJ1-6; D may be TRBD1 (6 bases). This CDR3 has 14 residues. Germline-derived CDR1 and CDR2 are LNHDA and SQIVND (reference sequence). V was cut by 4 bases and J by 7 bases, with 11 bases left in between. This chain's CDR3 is CASSTSRGNSPLHF. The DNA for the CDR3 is TGTGCCAGTAGTACAAGCAGGGGAAATTCACCCCTCCACTTT. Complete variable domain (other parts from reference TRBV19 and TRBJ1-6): DGGITQSPKYLFRKEGQNVTLSCEQNLNHDAMYWYRQDPGQGLRLIYYSQIVNDFQKGDIAEGYSVSREKKESFPLTVTSAQKNPTAFYLCASSTSRGNSPLHFGNGTRLTVT.

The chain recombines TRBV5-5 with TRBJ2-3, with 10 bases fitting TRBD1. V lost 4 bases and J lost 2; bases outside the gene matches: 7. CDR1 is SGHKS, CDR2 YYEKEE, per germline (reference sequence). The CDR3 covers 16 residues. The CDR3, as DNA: TGTGCCAGCAGCCCGAGGACAGGGGGTCTCACAGATACGCAGTATTTT. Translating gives CASSPRTGGLTDTQYF.

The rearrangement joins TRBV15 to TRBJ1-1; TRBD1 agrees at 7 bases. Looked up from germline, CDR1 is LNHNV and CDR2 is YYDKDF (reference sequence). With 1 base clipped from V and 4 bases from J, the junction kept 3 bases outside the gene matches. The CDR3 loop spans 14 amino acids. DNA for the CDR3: TGTGCCACCAGCAGAGGTGGGACAGTCACTGAAGCTTTCTTT. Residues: CATSRGGTVTEAFF.

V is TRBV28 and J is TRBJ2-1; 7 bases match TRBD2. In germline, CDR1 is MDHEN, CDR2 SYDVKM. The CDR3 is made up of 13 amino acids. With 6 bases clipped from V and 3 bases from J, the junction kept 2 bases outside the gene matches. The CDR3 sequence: CASRGGSYNEQFF. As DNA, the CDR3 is TGTGCCAGCAGAGGCGGGAGCTACAATGAGCAGTTCTTC.

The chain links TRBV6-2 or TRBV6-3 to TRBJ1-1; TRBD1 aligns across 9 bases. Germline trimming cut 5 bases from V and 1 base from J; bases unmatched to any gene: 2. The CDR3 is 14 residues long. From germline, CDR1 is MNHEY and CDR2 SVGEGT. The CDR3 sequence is CASSPTGGNTEAFF. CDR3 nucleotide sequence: TGTGCCAGCAGTCCGACAGGGGGGAACACTGAAGCTTTCTTT.

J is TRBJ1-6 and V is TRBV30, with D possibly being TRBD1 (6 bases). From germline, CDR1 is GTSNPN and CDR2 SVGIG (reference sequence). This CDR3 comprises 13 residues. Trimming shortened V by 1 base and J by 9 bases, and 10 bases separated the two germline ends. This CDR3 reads CAWSGQAGSPLHF. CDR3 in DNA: TGTGCCTGGAGTGGACAGGCTGGTTCACCCCTCCACTTT.

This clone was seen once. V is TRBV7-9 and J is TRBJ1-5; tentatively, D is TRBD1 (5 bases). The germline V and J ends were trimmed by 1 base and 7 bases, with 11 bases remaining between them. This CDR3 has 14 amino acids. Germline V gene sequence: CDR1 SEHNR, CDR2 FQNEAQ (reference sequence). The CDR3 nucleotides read TGTGCCAGCAGCTTAGAGGGGCAGGACCAGCCCCAGCATTTT. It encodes CASSLEGQDQPQHF.